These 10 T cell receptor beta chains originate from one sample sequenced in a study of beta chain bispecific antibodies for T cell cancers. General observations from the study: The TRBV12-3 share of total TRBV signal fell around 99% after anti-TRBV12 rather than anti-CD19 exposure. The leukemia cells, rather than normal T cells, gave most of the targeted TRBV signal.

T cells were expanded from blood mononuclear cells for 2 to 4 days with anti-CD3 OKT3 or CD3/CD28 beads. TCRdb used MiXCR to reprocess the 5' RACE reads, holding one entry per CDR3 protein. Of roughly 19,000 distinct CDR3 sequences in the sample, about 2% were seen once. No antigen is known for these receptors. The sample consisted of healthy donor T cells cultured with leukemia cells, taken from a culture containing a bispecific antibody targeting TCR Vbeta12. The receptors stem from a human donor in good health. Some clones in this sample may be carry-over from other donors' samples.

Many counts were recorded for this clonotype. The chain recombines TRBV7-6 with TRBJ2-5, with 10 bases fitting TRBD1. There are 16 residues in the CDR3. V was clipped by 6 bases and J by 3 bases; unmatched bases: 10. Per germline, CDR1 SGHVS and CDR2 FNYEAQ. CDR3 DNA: TGTGCCAGCAGTTATAACGACAGGGGGCAGGAAGAGACCCAGTACTTC. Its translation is CASSYNDRGQEETQYF.

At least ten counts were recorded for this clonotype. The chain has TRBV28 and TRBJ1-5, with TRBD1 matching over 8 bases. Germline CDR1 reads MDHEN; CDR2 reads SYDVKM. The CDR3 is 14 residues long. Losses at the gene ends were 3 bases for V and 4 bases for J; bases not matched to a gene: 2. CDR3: CASSLGQVNQPQHF. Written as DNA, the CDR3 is TGTGCCAGCAGTTTGGGACAGGTTAATCAGCCCCAGCATTTT.

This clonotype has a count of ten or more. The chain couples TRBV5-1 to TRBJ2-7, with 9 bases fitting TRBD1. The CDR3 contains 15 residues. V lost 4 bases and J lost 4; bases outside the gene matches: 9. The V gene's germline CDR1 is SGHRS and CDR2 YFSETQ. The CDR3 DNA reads TGCGCCAGCAGCGCCACCGGGACAGGGTCTTACGAGCAGTACTTC. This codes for CASSATGTGSYEQYF.

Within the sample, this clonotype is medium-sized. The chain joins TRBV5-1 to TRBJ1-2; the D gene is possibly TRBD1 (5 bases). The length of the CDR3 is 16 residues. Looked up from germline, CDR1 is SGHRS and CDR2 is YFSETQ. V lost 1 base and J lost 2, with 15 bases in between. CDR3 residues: CASSLMGPGENYGYTF. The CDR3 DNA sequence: TGCGCCAGCAGCTTGATGGGACCGGGAGAAAACTATGGCTACACCTTC.

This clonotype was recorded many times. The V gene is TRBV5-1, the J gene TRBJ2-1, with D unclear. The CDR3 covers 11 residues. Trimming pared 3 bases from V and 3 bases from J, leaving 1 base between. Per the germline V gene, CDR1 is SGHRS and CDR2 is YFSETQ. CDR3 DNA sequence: TGCGCCAGCAGCTACTACAATGAGCAGTTCTTC. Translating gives CASSYYNEQFF.

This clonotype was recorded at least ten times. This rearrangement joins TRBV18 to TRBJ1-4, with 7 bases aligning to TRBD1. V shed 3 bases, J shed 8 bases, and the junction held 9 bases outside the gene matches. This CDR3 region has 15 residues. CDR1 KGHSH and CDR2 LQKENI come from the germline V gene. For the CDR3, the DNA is TGTGCCAGCTCACCCCAAGGGGGCGCGGCGGAAAAACTGTTTTTT. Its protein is CASSPQGGAAEKLFF.

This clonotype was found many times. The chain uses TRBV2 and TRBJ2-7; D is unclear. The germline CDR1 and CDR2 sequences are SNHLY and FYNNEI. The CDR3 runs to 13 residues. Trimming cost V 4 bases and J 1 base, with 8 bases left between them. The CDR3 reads CASSGFGSYEQYF. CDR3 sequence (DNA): TGTGCCAGCAGTGGTTTCGGTTCCTACGAGCAGTACTTC.

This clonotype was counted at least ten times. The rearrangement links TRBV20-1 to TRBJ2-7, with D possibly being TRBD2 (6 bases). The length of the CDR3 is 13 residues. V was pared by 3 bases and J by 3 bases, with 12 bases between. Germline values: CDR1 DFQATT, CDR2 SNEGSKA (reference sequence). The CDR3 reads CSAREGGHYEQYF. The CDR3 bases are TGCAGTGCTAGGGAAGGAGGGCACTACGAGCAGTACTTC.

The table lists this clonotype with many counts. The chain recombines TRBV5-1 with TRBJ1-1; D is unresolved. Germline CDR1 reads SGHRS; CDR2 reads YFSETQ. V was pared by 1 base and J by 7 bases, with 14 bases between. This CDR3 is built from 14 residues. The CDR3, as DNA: TGCGCCAGCAGCTTGATGTACGGGGATGGTGAAGCTTTCTTT. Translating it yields CASSLMYGDGEAFF.

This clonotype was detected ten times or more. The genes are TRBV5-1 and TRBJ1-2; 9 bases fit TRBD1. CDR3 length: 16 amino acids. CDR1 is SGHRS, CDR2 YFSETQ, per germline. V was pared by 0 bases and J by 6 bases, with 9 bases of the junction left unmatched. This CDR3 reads CASSLGSTGTGHGYTF. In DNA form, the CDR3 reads TGCGCCAGCAGCTTGGGGTCGACCGGGACAGGGCATGGCTACACCTTC. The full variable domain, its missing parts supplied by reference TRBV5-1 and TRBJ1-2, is KAGVTQTPRYLIKTRGQQVTLSCSPISGHRSVSWYQQTPGQGLQFLFEYFSETQRNKGNFPGRFSGRQFSNSRSEMNVSTLELGDSALYLCASSLGSTGTGHGYTFGSGTRLTVV.